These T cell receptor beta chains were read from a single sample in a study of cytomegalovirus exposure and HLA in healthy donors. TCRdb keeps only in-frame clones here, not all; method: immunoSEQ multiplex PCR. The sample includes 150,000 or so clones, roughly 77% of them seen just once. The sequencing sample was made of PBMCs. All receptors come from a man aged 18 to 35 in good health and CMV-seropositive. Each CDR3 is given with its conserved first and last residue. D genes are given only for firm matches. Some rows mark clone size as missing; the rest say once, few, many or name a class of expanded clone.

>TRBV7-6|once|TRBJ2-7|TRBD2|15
CASSSSSGSSYEQYF
TGTGCCAGCAGCTCCTCTAGCGGTAGCTCCTACGAGCAGTACTTC
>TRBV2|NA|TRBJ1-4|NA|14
CASSLGREDEKLFF
TGTGCCAGCAGCTTGGGGAGGGAAGATGAAAAACTGTTTTTT
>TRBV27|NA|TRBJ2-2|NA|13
CASSSTNTGELFF
TGTGCCAGCAGTAGCACGAACACCGGGGAGCTGTTTTTT
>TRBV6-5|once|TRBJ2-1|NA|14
CASSYSTGEGEQFF
TGTGCCAGCAGTTACTCAACGGGGGAAGGTGAGCAGTTCTTC
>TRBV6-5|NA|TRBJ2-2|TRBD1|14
CASSNRGRSGELFF
TGTGCCAGCAGTAACAGGGGGCGGAGCGGGGAGCTGTTTTTT
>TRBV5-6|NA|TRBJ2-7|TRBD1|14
CASSLTGAAREQYF
TGTGCCAGCAGCTTAACAGGGGCAGCGCGCGAGCAGTACTTC
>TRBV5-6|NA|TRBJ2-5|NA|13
CASSKGGGETQYF
TGTGCCAGCAGTAAAGGGGGTGGGGAGACCCAGTACTTC
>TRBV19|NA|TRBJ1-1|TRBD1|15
CASNIRGAGNTEAFF
TGTGCCAGTAATATCAGGGGGGCGGGGAACACTGAAGCTTTCTTT
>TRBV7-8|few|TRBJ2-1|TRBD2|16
CASSARAGGSYNEQFF
TGTGCCAGCAGCGCCCGAGCGGGAGGATCCTACAATGAGCAGTTCTTC
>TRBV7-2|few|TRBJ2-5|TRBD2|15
CASSRTSGGGWTQYF
TGTGCCAGCAGCCGGACTAGCGGCGGTGGTTGGACCCAGTACTTC
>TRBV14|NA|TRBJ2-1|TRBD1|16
CASSQERGTGGSEQFF
TGTGCCAGCAGCCAAGAGCGGGGGACAGGGGGGAGTGAGCAGTTCTTC
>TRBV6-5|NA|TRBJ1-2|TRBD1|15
CASRLPGQVEYGYTF
TGTGCCAGCAGGCTTCCGGGACAGGTCGAATATGGCTACACCTTC
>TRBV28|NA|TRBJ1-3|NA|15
CASSWESLSGNTIYF
TGTGCCAGCAGCTGGGAGTCACTCTCTGGAAACACCATATATTTT
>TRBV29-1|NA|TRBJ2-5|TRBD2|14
CSVGGAGVMETQYF
TGCAGCGTCGGGGGAGCGGGAGTTATGGAGACCCAGTACTTC
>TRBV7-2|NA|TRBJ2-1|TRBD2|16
CASSSNARTSGNEQFF
TGTGCCAGCAGCTCCAACGCTCGGACTAGCGGTAATGAGCAGTTCTTC
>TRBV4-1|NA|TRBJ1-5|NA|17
CASSQDYATQSNQPQHF
TGCGCCAGCAGCCAAGATTATGCGACACAGAGCAATCAGCCCCAGCATTTT
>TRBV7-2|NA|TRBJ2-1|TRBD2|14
CASSFGGANNEQFF
TGTGCCAGCAGCTTCGGGGGGGCCAACAATGAGCAGTTCTTC
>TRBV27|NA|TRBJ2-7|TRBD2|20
CASSPSTGTSGTRALYEQYF
TGTGCCAGCAGCCCCTCCACAGGGACTAGCGGGACAAGGGCCCTCTACGAGCAGTACTTC
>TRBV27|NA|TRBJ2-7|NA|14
CASSQRDTAYEQYF
TGTGCCAGCAGTCAACGGGACACGGCCTACGAGCAGTACTTC
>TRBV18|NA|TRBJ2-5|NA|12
CASSPEQETQYF
TGTGCCAGCTCACCAGAGCAAGAGACCCAGTACTTC
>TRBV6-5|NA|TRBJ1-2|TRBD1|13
CASRETGGSGYTF
TGTGCCAGCAGAGAGACAGGGGGCTCTGGCTACACCTTC
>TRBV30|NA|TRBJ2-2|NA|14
CAWNRQGGTGELFF
TGTGCCTGGAACCGTCAGGGAGGAACCGGGGAGCTGTTTTTT
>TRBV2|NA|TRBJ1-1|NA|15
CASSETGFRNTEAFF
TGTGCCAGCAGTGAAACAGGGTTTCGGAACACTGAAGCTTTCTTT
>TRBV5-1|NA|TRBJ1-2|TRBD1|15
CASSLGDRDYYGYTF
TGCGCCAGCAGCCTCGGGGACAGGGACTACTATGGCTACACCTTC